Shown below are 30 T cell receptor beta chains from a single sample sequenced in a study of T cells in Graves' hyperthyroidism and ophthalmopathy. There were TCR beta CDR3 regions amplified from RNA transcripts. The HTBI primer set served for first-round RT-PCR of the TCR CDR3. In TCRdb, the multiplex PCR reads were re-called with MiXCR into one record per CDR3 protein. The table records roughly 400,000 distinct CDR3 sequences, over 12% of them present only once. The sample consisted of blood. Every receptor here comes from a man between 45 and 60 years old with Graves' ophthalmopathy.

For this clonotype: This may stem from a read error, because a much larger clone lies one nucleotide away. V usage is TRBV5-1 and J usage is TRBJ2-6; 7 nucleotides match TRBD1. The CDR3 extends over 17 amino acids. The V gene's germline CDR1 is SGHRS and CDR2 YFSETQ. CDR3 sequence: CASSLDEGAGGANALTF. The DNA of the CDR3 is TGCGCCAGCAGCTTGGATGAGGGGGCAGGTGGGGCCAACGCCCTGACTTTC.

J is TRBJ1-5 and V is TRBV20-1; tentative D call: TRBD1 (6 bases). The CDR3 totals 15 residues. The germline CDR1 and CDR2 sequences are DFQATT and SNEGSKA (reference sequence). Trimming took 5 bases from V and 4 from J, leaving 18 bases between them. The CDR3 DNA follows: TGCAGTGCTCGAAGGTCCGGGACAAAGAATCAGCCCCAGCATTTT. This sequence encodes CSARRSGTKNQPQHF.

This clonotype was recorded only once. The chain recombines TRBV28 with TRBJ2-5; 13 bases align to TRBD2. Germline CDR1 MDHEN, CDR2 SYDVKM. V lost 5 bases and J lost 5; bases outside the gene matches: 5. CDR3 length equals 15 residues. CDR3: CASSGLTSGRETQYF. The DNA for the CDR3 is TGTGCCAGCAGTGGGTTGACTAGCGGGAGGGAGACCCAGTACTTC.

Ten or more counts support this clonotype. The chain carries TRBV3-1 and TRBJ2-7, with 9 positions matching TRBD1. The V and J ends lost 1 base and 9 bases, in that order; junction bases with no gene match: 10. The germline gives CDR1 LGHDT, CDR2 YNNKEL (reference sequence). This CDR3 comprises 15 residues. This chain's CDR3 is CASSQGPGQGGLQYF. CDR3 nucleotides: TGTGCCAGCAGCCAAGGTCCGGGACAGGGAGGATTGCAGTACTTC.

This clonotype was found a few times. This chain links TRBV5-8 with TRBJ2-5, with D tentatively TRBD2 (5 bases). The CDR3 has 14 amino acids. Trimming took off 3 bases at V and 7 bases at J, with 16 bases between the two ends. The germline CDR1 and CDR2 sequences are SGHTS and YDEGEE. This CDR3 is CASSSTDWKGTQYF. CDR3 nucleotide sequence: TGTGCCAGCAGCTCTACGGACTGGAAAGGGACCCAGTACTTC.

The J gene is TRBJ1-3, the V gene TRBV29-1, with 7 bases identical to TRBD1. The CDR3 has 12 residues. Per germline, CDR1 SQVTM and CDR2 ANQGSEA. Unmatched junction bases numbered 3, after V lost 4 bases and J lost 6 bases. CDR3 residues: CSVGTGINTIYF. As DNA, the CDR3 is TGCAGCGTTGGGACAGGAATAAACACCATATATTTT. The full variable domain, in which reference TRBV29-1 and TRBJ1-3 provide the parts outside the CDR3, is SAVISQKPSRDICQRGTSLTIQCQVDSQVTMMFWYRQQPGQSLTLIATANQGSEATYESGFVIDKFPISRPNLTFSTLTVSNMSPEDSSIYLCSVGTGINTIYFGEGSWLTVV.

This clonotype was counted at least ten times. The rearrangement uses TRBV7-9 and TRBJ1-2; 8 bases line up with TRBD1. The trim removed 5 bases at V and 8 bases at J, leaving 7 bases unmatched. CDR1 and CDR2 (germline): SEHNR, FQNEAQ (reference sequence). CDR3 length: 13 amino acids. In nucleotides, the CDR3 is TGTGCCAGCAGCCCAGGACAGGGACACGGCTACACCTTC. The encoded protein is CASSPGQGHGYTF.

This clonotype came up a few times. Here the CDR3 reads CSARDPRQGIREGNQPQHF. In DNA form, the CDR3 reads TGCAGTGCTAGAGATCCCCGGCAGGGTATCCGGGAAGGCAATCAGCCCCAGCATTTT. V is TRBV20-1 and J is TRBJ1-5, with D perhaps matching TRBD1 (5 bases). Trimming took off 0 bases at V and 2 bases at J, with 23 bases between the two ends. The CDR3 is 19 residues long. In germline, CDR1 is DFQATT, CDR2 SNEGSKA (reference sequence).

This clonotype appeared many times. The chain recombines TRBV12-3 or TRBV12-4 with TRBJ1-1, with D maybe TRBD1 (5 bases). CDR3 length: 14 residues. Trimming removed 2 bases at V and 4 bases at J, with 11 bases between. The CDR3 loop reads CASSLKAGSTEAFF. The DNA of the CDR3 is TGTGCCAGCAGTTTAAAGGCAGGGAGCACTGAAGCTTTCTTT.

This clonotype occurred many times. The rearrangement uses TRBV20-1 and TRBJ2-3, with a possible D match to TRBD2 (5 bases). The ends were cut back, 2 bases at V and 6 bases at J, with 15 bases in the middle. Germline V gene lookup returns CDR1 DFQATT and CDR2 SNEGSKA (reference sequence). The length of the CDR3 is 14 residues. This chain's CDR3 is CSARHVRRLDTQYF. As DNA, the CDR3 is TGCAGTGCTAGACATGTGAGGAGGTTGGATACGCAGTATTTT.

As for this clonotype: A much larger clone differs from this one at a single base, so this may be a read error. The chain couples TRBV20-1 to TRBJ2-3, with D possibly being TRBD1 (6 bases). This CDR3 comprises 14 residues. Germline loops: CDR1 DFQATT, CDR2 SNEGSKA (reference sequence). CDR3 sequence reads: CSANRGTLVDTRYF. Written as DNA, the CDR3 is TGCAGTGCGAACCGAGGGACATTGGTAGATACGCGGTATTTT.

This clonotype has at least ten counts. This chain links TRBV20-1 with TRBJ2-1; TRBD2 matches 13 bases. CDR3 length: 15 residues. The germline gives CDR1 DFQATT, CDR2 SNEGSKA (reference sequence). Trimming removed 4 bases from V and 8 bases from J; junction bases left unmatched: 8. The CDR3 DNA is TGCAGTGCTAATGCTAGGACTAGCGGGAGTGATGAGCAGTTCTTC. Residues: CSANARTSGSDEQFF.

This clonotype has at least ten counts. The CDR3 here is CSASEAGRSYEQYF. The CDR3 region has the DNA TGCAGTGCTAGTGAAGCGGGGAGGTCTTACGAGCAGTACTTC. The chain links TRBV20-1 to TRBJ2-7, with 7 bases identical to TRBD2. Germline assignment: CDR1 DFQATT and CDR2 SNEGSKA (reference sequence). The CDR3 has 14 amino acids. Trimming cost V 3 bases and J 4 bases; bases outside gene matches: 9.

At least ten counts were recorded for this clonotype. The chain is built from TRBV27 and TRBJ2-1; 8 bases match TRBD2. Germline V gene sequence: CDR1 MNHEY, CDR2 SMNVEV (reference sequence). V lost 6 bases to trimming and J lost 0 bases; unmatched junction nucleotides: 7. CDR3 length: 16 residues. CDR3 loop: CASRIAGGLSYNEQFF. The CDR3 nucleotides are TGTGCCAGCAGAATTGCGGGGGGCCTCTCCTACAATGAGCAGTTCTTC.

This clonotype was detected many times. The rearrangement links TRBV18 to TRBJ1-1; D possibly corresponds to TRBD1 (6 bases). The length of the CDR3 is 14 residues. Trimming took 2 bases from V and 2 from J, leaving 9 bases between them. The germline gives CDR1 KGHSH, CDR2 LQKENI. This CDR3 is CASSPGDINTEAFF. The DNA for the CDR3 is TGTGCCAGCTCACCAGGGGACATTAACACTGAAGCTTTCTTT. The full variable domain, completed using reference TRBV18 and TRBJ1-1, is NAGVMQNPRHLVRRRGQEARLRCSPMKGHSHVYWYRQLPEEGLKFMVYLQKENIIDESGMPKERFSAEFPKEGPSILRIQQVVRGDSAAYFCASSPGDINTEAFFGQGTRLTVV.

Many counts were recorded for this clonotype. The chain couples TRBV11-3 to TRBJ2-5; 10 bases match TRBD1. Germline CDR1 reads SGHNT; CDR2 reads YENEEA. The CDR3 extends over 14 amino acids. Trimming at V came to 5 bases and at J to 4 bases, leaving 4 bases not matched to a gene. In nucleotides, the CDR3 is TGTGCCAGCAGCCCGGGACAGGGGCCAGAGACCCAGTACTTC. Encoded protein: CASSPGQGPETQYF.

The rearrangement joins TRBV2 to TRBJ1-4, with a tentative D call TRBD1 (5 bases). CDR1 is SNHLY and CDR2 is FYNNEI in the germline V gene. This CDR3 is 16 amino acids long. With 6 bases removed from V and 1 base from J, the gap between germline ends came to 15 bases. In DNA form, the CDR3 reads TGTGCCAGCAGCTTCCCGGGGGGGGGAACTAATGAAAAACTGTTTTTT. Protein: CASSFPGGGTNEKLFF.

This clonotype was observed at least ten times. The chain uses TRBV2 and TRBJ1-1; D remains unclear. The CDR3 is 14 amino acids. CDR1 SNHLY and CDR2 FYNNEI come from the germline V gene. Trimming shortened V by 6 bases and J by 1 base, and 12 bases separated the two germline ends. In nucleotides, the CDR3 is TGTGCCAGCAGCCCGTTCTTTTCGAACACTGAAGCTTTCTTT. This codes for CASSPFFSNTEAFF.

This clonotype was found many times. The V call is TRBV11-3, the J call TRBJ1-2; D may be TRBD1 (6 bases). The V gene's germline CDR1 is SGHNT and CDR2 YENEEA. The V gene lost 3 bases and the J gene lost 3 bases, with 8 bases spanning the gap. The CDR3 is 13 residues long. For the CDR3, the DNA is TGTGCCAGCAGCTTTCGACAGGACTATGGCTACACCTTC. Protein sequence: CASSFRQDYGYTF.

This clonotype was detected a few times. The V call is TRBV6-1, the J call TRBJ2-7, with D maybe TRBD2 (5 bases). CDR1 MNHNS and CDR2 SASEGT come from the germline V gene. V lost 5 bases to trimming and J lost 3 bases, with 17 bases between them. This CDR3 is 15 amino acids long. The CDR3 here is CASSHGGKGFYEQYF. In DNA, the CDR3 is TGTGCCAGCAGTCACGGAGGAAAGGGTTTCTACGAGCAGTACTTC.

The V gene is TRBV7-8, the J gene TRBJ2-1; D unclear. Germline loops: CDR1 SGHVS, CDR2 FQNEAQ. The ends were cut back, 5 bases at V and 6 bases at J, with 11 bases in the middle. The CDR3 runs 13 residues. CDR3 nucleotides: TGTGCCAGCAGCCCGTTAGAAGCCAATGAGCAGTTCTTC. Translation: CASSPLEANEQFF.

With regard to this clonotype: This CDR3 is missing its conserved last phenylalanine or tryptophan, likely due to a read error. The chain joins TRBV14 to TRBJ2-1, with 9 bases that match TRBD2. CDR3 length: 19 amino acids. V was clipped by 4 bases and J by 0 bases; unmatched bases: 13. Germline CDR1 and CDR2: SGHDN and FVKESK. CDR3 DNA: TGTGCCAGCAGCCCCACCAAAGGCGCGGGAGGGAGCTCCTACAATGAGCAGTTCCTC. Translation gives CASSPTKGAGGSSYNEQFL.

This clonotype showed up many times. This chain uses TRBV14 with TRBJ2-2; TRBD2 matches at 7 bases. The CDR3 contains 15 residues. The germline gives CDR1 SGHDN, CDR2 FVKESK. With V trimmed by 10 bases and J by 1 base, 9 bases remained unmatched. CDR3 DNA: TGTGCCACCTCCCCCGGGACTAAGAACACCGGGGAGCTGTTTTTT. Protein sequence: CATSPGTKNTGELFF.

This clonotype has at least ten counts. This CDR3 is CATSRAEAFF. The CDR3 DNA reads TGTGCCACCTCCCGGGCTGAAGCTTTCTTT. V gene TRBV2 combines with J gene TRBJ1-1; D gene unclear. The CDR3 sequence is 10 residues long. The germline V gene has CDR1 SNHLY and CDR2 FYNNEI. The germline V and J ends were trimmed by 10 bases and 6 bases, with 9 bases remaining between them.

This clonotype was detected ten times or more. The V and J genes are TRBV12-3 or TRBV12-4 and TRBJ1-3; D not certain. The CDR3 is made up of 13 amino acids. The V end lost 8 bases, the J end lost 0 bases, and 8 bases lay between the germline ends. The CDR3 DNA sequence: TGTGCCAGCGGGATGGGCTCTGGAAACACCATATATTTT. This gives the protein CASGMGSGNTIYF.

In its sample, this clonotype was seen many times. The chain has TRBV20-1 and TRBJ2-3; no definite D call. CDR1 and CDR2 (germline): DFQATT, SNEGSKA (reference sequence). V was cut by 6 bases and J by 6 bases, with 10 bases left in between. The CDR3 runs to 11 residues. CDR3 bases: TGCAGTGCAACTCGCGCGGATACGCAGTATTTT. Amino acids: CSATRADTQYF.

This sequence joins TRBV9 and TRBJ2-3; TRBD2 matches at 8 bases. This CDR3 comprises 16 residues. Germline CDR1 is SGDLS and CDR2 is YYNGEE. V was pared by 4 bases and J by 4 bases, with 11 bases of the junction left unmatched. For the CDR3, the DNA is TGTGCCAGCAGCCCGTCAGCGGGAGAAGGGGCAGATACGCAGTATTTT. This sequence encodes CASSPSAGEGADTQYF.

The chain employs TRBV18 and TRBJ1-1; D remains unclear. The CDR3 contains 13 residues. V gave up 6 bases and J gave up 6 bases, with 14 bases separating them. Germline CDR1 is KGHSH and CDR2 is LQKENI. In DNA, the CDR3 is TGTGCCAGCTCGCCTCCTAGGATCGCTGAAGCTTTCTTT. Translating it yields CASSPPRIAEAFF.

The chain uses TRBV10-3 and TRBJ2-1, with 7 bases identical to TRBD1. Germline loops: CDR1 ENHRY, CDR2 SYGVKD. This CDR3 region has 13 residues. The V and J ends lost 4 bases and 4 bases, in that order; junction bases with no gene match: 1. CDR3 bases: TGTGCCATCAGTGCGACAGGGTACAATGAGCAGTTCTTC. It translates to CAISATGYNEQFF.

There are a few counts of this clonotype. The V gene is TRBV7-9, the J gene TRBJ1-2; 7 nucleotides match TRBD1. The trim removed 2 bases at V and 0 bases at J, leaving 12 bases unmatched. The CDR3 length is 18 residues. Germline CDR1 is SEHNR and CDR2 is FQNEAQ (reference sequence). The CDR3 nucleotides are TGTGCCAGCAGCTTACTAGGGAACCGGGACAGAGCTAACTATGGCTACACCTTC. Translation gives CASSLLGNRDRANYGYTF.